This T cell receptor beta chain comes out of a study of control samples from healthy donors and cancer patients. Germline-derived CDR1 and CDR2 are LNHDA and SQIVND (reference sequence). Trimming took 4 bases from V and 4 from J, leaving 16 bases between them. This CDR3 has 15 residues. Using immunoSEQ multiplex PCR, the repertoire was profiled, and TCRdb retains in-frame clones only, with some absent. The data hold around 190,000 clones, with more than 90% observed a single time. This clonotype was sampled from a man aged 25-45 years in good health. The chain combines TRBV19 with TRBJ1-2; tentative D call: TRBD1 (5 bases). Sequenced material: blood. This chain's CDR3 is CASSNVRDGFYGYTF. The CDR3 DNA sequence: TGTGCCAGTAGTAATGTCAGGGACGGGTTCTATGGCTACACCTTC.